These 2 T cell receptor beta chains were all obtained from the same sample, sequenced in a study of blood T cell repertoires in COVID-19. Using immunoSEQ multiplex PCR, the repertoire was profiled, and TCRdb retains in-frame clones only, with some absent. The sample lists roughly 72,000 clones, approximately 87% occurring once. The sequenced material came from peripheral blood. Receptors were obtained from a human donor in a cohort sampled during active COVID-19.

This clone occurred a few times. The chain has TRBV29-1 and TRBJ2-7, with D tentatively TRBD2 (5 bases). With 7 bases removed from V and 2 bases from J, the gap between germline ends came to 15 bases. The CDR3 loop spans 13 amino acids. In germline, CDR1 is SQVTM, CDR2 ANQGSEA. The CDR3 region has the DNA TGCAGCGCTATGAGGGCCGCAACCTACGAGCAGTACTTC. Amino acid sequence: CSAMRAATYEQYF.

This chain connects TRBV11-2 to TRBJ1-1, with a tentative D call TRBD1 (5 bases). Trimming shortened V by 4 bases and J by 0 bases, and 9 bases separated the two germline ends. Germline V CDR1 and CDR2: SGHAT, FQNNGV. The length of the CDR3 is 14 residues. The CDR3 loop reads CASSSGHMNTEAFF. The CDR3 DNA reads as TGTGCCAGCAGCTCCGGACACATGAACACTGAAGCTTTCTTT.